Listed below are T cell receptor beta chains from one sample, sequenced in a study of control samples from healthy donors and cancer patients. The protocol was immunoSEQ multiplex PCR, while the TCRdb copy is restricted to in-frame clones and leaves out a portion. The profile shows 130,000 or so clones, 94% of them singletons. Specimen: blood. The origin of the receptors is a man aged 35-49 years in good health. Each CDR3 is given with its conserved first and last residue. The D gene is left open where the match is weak. The size entry is marked missing in some rows and otherwise reads once, few, many or a size class.

TRBJ2-2,TRBV7-3,NA,NA,CASSLTPGGANTGELFF,TGTGCCAGCAGCTTAACTCCCGGGGGCGCAAACACCGGGGAGCTGTTTTTT
TRBJ2-2,TRBV5-1,TRBD2,NA,CASSREVGGAGELFF,TGCGCCAGCAGCCGGGAGGTCGGAGGCGCCGGGGAGCTGTTTTTT
TRBJ2-5,TRBV6-5,NA,NA,CASSWGTKETQYF,TGTGCCAGCAGTTGGGGAACTAAGGAGACCCAGTACTTC
TRBJ1-3,TRBV5-6,TRBD1,NA,CASSWRQGNTIYF,TGTGCCAGCAGCTGGAGACAGGGGAACACCATATATTTT
TRBJ2-5,TRBV6-5,TRBD1,NA,CASSYSGQKQETQYF,TGTGCCAGCAGTTACTCGGGACAGAAGCAAGAGACCCAGTACTTC
TRBJ1-3,TRBV2,NA,NA,CAWRTSSGNTIYF,TGTGCCTGGCGGACAAGCTCTGGAAACACCATATATTTT
TRBJ1-1,TRBV6-6,NA,once,CASSADTVSTEAFF,TGTGCCAGCAGTGCTGACACTGTCAGCACTGAAGCTTTCTTT
TRBJ2-7,TRBV5-5,TRBD2,few,CASSGGALAGAYEQYF,TGTGCCAGCAGTGGGGGGGCCCTAGCGGGAGCATACGAGCAGTACTTC
TRBJ2-7,TRBV28,NA,NA,CASSPPLRLSEQYF,TGTGCCAGCAGTCCTCCACTACGGCTTTCCGAGCAGTACTTC
TRBJ2-1,TRBV27,NA,NA,CASSNRFHNEQFF,TGTGCCAGCAGTAACAGGTTCCACAATGAGCAGTTCTTC
TRBJ1-2,TRBV6-4,NA,NA,CASSDLPLLFYGYTF,TGTGCCAGCAGTGACCTACCACTACTGTTCTATGGCTACACCTTC
TRBJ2-5,TRBV3-1/TRBV3-2,TRBD2,NA,CASSQDLLAGDQETQYF,TGTGCCAGCAGCCAAGATTTGCTAGCGGGGGACCAAGAGACCCAGTACTTC
TRBJ1-2,TRBV3-1/TRBV3-2,NA,NA,CASSQERGGYTF,TGTGCCAGCAGCCAAGAAAGAGGGGGCTACACCTTC
TRBJ2-1,TRBV6-5,NA,NA,CASSYSPPGMNEQFF,TGTGCCAGCAGTTACTCTCCTCCCGGGATGAATGAGCAGTTCTTC
TRBJ2-1,TRBV3-1/TRBV3-2,TRBD2,NA,CASSQDRVTSGEQFF,TGTGCCAGCAGCCAAGATAGGGTGACTAGCGGGGAGCAGTTCTTC
TRBJ2-4,TRBV13,NA,NA,CASSSQWDAKNIQYF,TGTGCCAGCAGCTCGCAATGGGACGCTAAAAACATTCAGTACTTC
TRBJ2-2,TRBV4-1,NA,NA,CASSLASGATNTGELFF,TGCGCCAGCAGCCTTGCCTCTGGGGCAACGAACACCGGGGAGCTGTTTTTT
TRBJ1-1,TRBV6-1,NA,NA,CAGREGGQRNTEAFF,TGTGCCGGACGGGAGGGGGGGCAGAGAAACACTGAAGCTTTCTTT
TRBJ1-6,TRBV3-1/TRBV3-2,TRBD1,NA,CASSQEGGPRPLHF,TGTGCCAGCAGCCAAGAAGGGGGCCCAAGGCCCCTCCACTTT
TRBJ1-2,TRBV7-2,TRBD1,NA,CASSLKTGGYGYTF,TGTGCCAGCAGCTTAAAAACAGGGGGCTATGGCTACACCTTC